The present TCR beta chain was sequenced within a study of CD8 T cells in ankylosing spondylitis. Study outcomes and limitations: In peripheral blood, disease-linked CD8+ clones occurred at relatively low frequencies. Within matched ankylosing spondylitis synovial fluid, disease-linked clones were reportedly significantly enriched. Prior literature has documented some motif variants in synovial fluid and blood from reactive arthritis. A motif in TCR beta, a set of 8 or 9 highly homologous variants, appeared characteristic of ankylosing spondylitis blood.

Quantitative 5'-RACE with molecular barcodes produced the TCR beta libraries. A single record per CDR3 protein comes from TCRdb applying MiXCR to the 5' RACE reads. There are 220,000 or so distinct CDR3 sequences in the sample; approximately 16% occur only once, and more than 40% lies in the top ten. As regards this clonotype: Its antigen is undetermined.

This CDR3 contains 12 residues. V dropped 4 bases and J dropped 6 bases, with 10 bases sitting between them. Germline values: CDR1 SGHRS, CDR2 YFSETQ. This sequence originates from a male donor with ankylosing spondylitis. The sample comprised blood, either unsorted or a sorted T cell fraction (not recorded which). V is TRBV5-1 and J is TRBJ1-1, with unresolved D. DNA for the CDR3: TGCGCCAGCAGCAGTACGGGTTCTGAAGCTTTCTTT. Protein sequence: CASSSTGSEAFF.